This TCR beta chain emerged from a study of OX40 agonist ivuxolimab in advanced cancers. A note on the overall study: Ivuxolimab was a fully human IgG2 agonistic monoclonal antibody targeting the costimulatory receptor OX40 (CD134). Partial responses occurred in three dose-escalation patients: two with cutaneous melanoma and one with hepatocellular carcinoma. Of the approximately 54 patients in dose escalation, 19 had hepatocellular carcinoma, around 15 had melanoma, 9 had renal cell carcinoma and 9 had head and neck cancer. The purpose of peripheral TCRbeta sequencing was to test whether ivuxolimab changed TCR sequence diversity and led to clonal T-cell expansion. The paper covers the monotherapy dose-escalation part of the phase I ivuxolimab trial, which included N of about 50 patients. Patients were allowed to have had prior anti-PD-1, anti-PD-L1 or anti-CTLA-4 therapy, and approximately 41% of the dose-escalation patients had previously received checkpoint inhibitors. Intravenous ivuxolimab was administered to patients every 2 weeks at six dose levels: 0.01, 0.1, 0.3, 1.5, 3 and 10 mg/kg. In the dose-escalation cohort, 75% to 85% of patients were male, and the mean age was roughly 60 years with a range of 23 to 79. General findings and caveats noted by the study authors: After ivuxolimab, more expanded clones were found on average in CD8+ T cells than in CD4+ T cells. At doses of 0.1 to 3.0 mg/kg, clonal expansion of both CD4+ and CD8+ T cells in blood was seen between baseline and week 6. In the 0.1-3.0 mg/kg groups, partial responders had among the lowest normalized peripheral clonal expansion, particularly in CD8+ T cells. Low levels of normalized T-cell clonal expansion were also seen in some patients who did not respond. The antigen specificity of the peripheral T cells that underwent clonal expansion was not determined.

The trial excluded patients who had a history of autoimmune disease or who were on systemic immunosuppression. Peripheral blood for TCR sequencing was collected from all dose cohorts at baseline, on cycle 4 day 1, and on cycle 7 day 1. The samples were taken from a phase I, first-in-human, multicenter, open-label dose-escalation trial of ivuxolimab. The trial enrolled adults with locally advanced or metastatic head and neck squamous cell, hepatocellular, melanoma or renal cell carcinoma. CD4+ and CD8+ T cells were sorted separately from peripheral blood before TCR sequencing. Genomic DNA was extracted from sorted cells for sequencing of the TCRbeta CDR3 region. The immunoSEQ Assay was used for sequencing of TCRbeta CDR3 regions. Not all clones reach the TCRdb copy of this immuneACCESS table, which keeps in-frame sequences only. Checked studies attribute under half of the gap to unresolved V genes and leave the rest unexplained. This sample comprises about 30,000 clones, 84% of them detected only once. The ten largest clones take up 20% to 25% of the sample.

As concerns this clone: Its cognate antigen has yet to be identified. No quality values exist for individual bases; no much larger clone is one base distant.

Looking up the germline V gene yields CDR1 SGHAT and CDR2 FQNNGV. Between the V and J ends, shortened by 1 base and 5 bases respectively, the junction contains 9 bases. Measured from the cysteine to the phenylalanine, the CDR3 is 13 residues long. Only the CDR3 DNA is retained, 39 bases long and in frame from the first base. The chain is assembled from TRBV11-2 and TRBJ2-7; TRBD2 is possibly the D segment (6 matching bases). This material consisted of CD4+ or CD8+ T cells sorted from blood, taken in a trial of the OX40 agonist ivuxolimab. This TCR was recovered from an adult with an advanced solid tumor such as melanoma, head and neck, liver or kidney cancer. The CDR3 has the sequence CASSLVRGNEQYF. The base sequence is TGTGCCAGCAGCTTAGTCCGCGGGAACGAGCAGTACTTC.